This TCR beta chain came from a study of molecular identifiers for immune sequencing clone quantification. This CDR3 has 17 amino acids. The V and J ends lost 2 bases and 2 bases, in that order; junction bases with no gene match: 9. From germline, CDR1 is GTSNPN and CDR2 SVGIG (reference sequence). Sequencing libraries of naive CD8 cells derived from approximately 22,000 to 940,000 sorted cells with 10%, 30% or 50% RNA. Sorting recovered naive CD8 T cells on a CD8+CD4-CCR7+CD45RA+ profile. With listed TCR primers and previously described methods, bulk TCR libraries were prepared. TCRdb fed the PCR reads into MiXCR, producing one record per CDR3 protein. The repertoire holds approximately 550,000 distinct CDR3 sequences, with under 30% as singletons.

The rearrangement links TRBV30 to TRBJ2-7, with 13 bases identical to TRBD2. The sequencing input was naive CD8+ T cells from blood, with Jurkat cell RNA spiked in. The subset: FACS-sorted CD8+CD4-CCR7+CD45RA+ naive T cells. The TCR was taken from a human donor in good health. Some libraries in this study had Jurkat cell RNA spiked in. The DNA for the CDR3 is TGTGCCTGGAGTCGCGGACTAGCGGGAGCGCAGCCCTACGAGCAGTACTTC. The encoded protein is CAWSRGLAGAQPYEQYF.